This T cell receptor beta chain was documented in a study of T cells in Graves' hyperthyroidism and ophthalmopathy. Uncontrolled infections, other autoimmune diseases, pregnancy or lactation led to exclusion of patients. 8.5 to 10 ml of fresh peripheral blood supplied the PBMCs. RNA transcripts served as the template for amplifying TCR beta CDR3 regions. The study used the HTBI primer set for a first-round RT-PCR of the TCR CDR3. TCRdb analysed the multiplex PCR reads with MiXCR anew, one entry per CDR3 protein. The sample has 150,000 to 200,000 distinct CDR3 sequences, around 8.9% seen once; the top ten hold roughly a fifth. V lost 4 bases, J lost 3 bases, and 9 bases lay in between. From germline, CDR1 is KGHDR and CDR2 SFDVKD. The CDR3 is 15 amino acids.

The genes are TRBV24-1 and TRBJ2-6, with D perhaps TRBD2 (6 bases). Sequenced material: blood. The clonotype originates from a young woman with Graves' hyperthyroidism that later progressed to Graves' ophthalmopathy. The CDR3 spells CATSDPGSGANVLTF. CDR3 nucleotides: TGTGCCACCAGTGACCCCGGGAGTGGGGCCAACGTCCTGACTTTC.